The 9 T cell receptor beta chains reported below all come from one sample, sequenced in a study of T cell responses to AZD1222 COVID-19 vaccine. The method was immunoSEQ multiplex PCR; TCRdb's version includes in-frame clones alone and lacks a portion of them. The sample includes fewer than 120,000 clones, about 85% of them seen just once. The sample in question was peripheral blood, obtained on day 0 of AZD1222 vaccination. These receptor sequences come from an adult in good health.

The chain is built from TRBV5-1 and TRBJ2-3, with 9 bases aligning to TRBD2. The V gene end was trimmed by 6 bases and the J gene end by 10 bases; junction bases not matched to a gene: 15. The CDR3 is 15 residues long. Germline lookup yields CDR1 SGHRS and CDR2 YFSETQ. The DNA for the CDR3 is TGCGCCAGCACCGCGAGTGCGGGGGGGGAGAGGGCGCAGTATTTT. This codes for CASTASAGGERAQYF.

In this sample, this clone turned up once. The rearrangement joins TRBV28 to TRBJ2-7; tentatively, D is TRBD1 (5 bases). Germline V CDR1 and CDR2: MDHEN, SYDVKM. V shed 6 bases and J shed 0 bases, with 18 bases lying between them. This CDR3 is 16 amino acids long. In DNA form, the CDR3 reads TGTGCCAGCAGAGGTAGGGGCCCCCCTAGCTCCTACGAGCAGTACTTC. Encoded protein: CASRGRGPPSSYEQYF. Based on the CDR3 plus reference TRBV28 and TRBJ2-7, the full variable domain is DVKVTQSSRYLVKRTGEKVFLECVQDMDHENMFWYRQDPGLGLRLIYFSYDVKMKEKGDIPEGYSVSREKKERFSLILESASTNQTSMYLCASRGRGPPSSYEQYFGPGTRLTVT.

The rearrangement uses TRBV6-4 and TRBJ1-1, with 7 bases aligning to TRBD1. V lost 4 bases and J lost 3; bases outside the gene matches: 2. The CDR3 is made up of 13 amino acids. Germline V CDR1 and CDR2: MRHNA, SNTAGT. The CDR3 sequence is CASSGGQDTEAFF. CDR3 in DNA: TGTGCCAGCAGTGGTGGACAGGACACTGAAGCTTTCTTT.

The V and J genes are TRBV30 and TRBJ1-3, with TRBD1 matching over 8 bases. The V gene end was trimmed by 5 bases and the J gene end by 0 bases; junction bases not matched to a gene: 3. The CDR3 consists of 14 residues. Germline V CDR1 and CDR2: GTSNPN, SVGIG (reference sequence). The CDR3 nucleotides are TGTGCCTGGCGGACAGGGAGCTCTGGAAACACCATATATTTT. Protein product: CAWRTGSSGNTIYF.

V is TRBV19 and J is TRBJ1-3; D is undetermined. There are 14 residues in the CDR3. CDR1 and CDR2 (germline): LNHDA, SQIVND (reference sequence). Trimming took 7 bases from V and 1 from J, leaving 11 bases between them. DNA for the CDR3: TGTGCCAGTACCGAAGTCGTTTCTGGAAACACCATATATTTT. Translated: CASTEVVSGNTIYF.

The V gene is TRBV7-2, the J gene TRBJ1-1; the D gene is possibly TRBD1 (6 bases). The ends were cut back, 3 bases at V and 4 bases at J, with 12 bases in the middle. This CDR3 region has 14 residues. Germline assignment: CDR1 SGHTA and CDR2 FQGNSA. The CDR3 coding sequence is TGTGCCAGCAGCTTTTCCGGGACACTCACTGAAGCTTTCTTT. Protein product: CASSFSGTLTEAFF.

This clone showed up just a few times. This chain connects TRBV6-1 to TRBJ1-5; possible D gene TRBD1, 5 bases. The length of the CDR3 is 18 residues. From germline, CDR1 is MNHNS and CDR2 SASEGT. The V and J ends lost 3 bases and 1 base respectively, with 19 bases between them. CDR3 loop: CASSETQGDLTSNQPQHF. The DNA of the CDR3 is TGTGCCAGCAGTGAGACCCAGGGCGATTTGACGAGCAATCAGCCCCAGCATTTT.

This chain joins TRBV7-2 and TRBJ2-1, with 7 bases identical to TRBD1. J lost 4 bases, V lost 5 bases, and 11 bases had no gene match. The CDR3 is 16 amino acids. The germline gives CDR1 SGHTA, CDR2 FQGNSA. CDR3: CASSPLAQGVYNEQFF. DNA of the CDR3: TGTGCCAGCAGCCCGCTAGCCCAGGGGGTTTACAATGAGCAGTTCTTC.

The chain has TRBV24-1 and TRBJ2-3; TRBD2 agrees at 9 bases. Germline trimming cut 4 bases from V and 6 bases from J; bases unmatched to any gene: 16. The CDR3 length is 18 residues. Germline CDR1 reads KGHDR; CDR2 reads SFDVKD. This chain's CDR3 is CATSEPRGIAGVEDTQYF. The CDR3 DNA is TGTGCCACCAGTGAGCCCCGAGGGATAGCGGGGGTCGAGGATACGCAGTATTTT.